The 17 T cell receptor beta chains reported below all come from one sample, sequenced in a study of lymphopenia after photon versus proton radiotherapy. TCRdb keeps only in-frame clones here, not all; method: immunoSEQ multiplex PCR. Of 70,000 or so clones listed, roughly 88% are singletons. The starting material was peripheral blood, obtained from a patient treated with photon-based radiotherapy. These receptors originate from a woman between 70 and 85 years old with pancreatic cancer.

This chain joins TRBV5-8 and TRBJ2-3; D uncertain. V dropped 0 bases and J dropped 4 bases, with 12 bases sitting between them. There are 15 residues in the CDR3. The germline gives CDR1 SGHTS, CDR2 YDEGEE. CDR3 coding DNA: TGTGCCAGCAGCTTGGCTCAAGGGCTCGCAGATACGCAGTATTTT. This sequence encodes CASSLAQGLADTQYF.

The sample holds one count of this clone. The CDR3 DNA reads as TGTGCCAGCTCTCAACAGGGTCCGGGCGGAAACACCATATATTTT. Translated, it gives CASSQQGPGGNTIYF. The rearrangement joins TRBV18 to TRBJ1-3, with a tentative D call TRBD1 (6 bases). V gave up 6 bases and J gave up 4 bases, with 16 bases separating them. The germline V gene has CDR1 KGHSH and CDR2 LQKENI. CDR3 size: 15 residues.

Only one count was recorded for this clone. The rearrangement links TRBV19 to TRBJ1-1; 7 bases align to TRBD1. Germline-derived CDR1 and CDR2 are LNHDA and SQIVND (reference sequence). The CDR3 totals 13 residues. V shed 8 bases, J shed 5 bases, and the junction held 8 bases outside the gene matches. CDR3 nucleotide sequence: TGTGCCAGTGCTGCCGAGGGGGCAACTGAAGCTTTCTTT. Protein product: CASAAEGATEAFF.

The chain is built from TRBV19 and TRBJ1-1; no reliable D call. Per germline, CDR1 LNHDA and CDR2 SQIVND (reference sequence). Trimming pared 6 bases from V and 2 bases from J, leaving 10 bases between. The CDR3 runs to 13 residues. The CDR3 DNA reads TGTGCCAGTAGGATCGACCATAACACTGAAGCTTTCTTT. Translating it yields CASRIDHNTEAFF.

By share, this clone ranks as medium-sized (0.01 to 0.1%). Other DNA sequences in the sample encode the same CDR3. J is TRBJ2-6 and V is TRBV19, with D hard to call. In germline, CDR1 is LNHDA, CDR2 SQIVND (reference sequence). The CDR3 is 14 amino acids. Trimming stripped 2 bases from V and 6 bases from J, with 8 bases between. The CDR3 DNA is TGTGCCAGTAGTATATCTCGTGTGGCCAACGTCCTGACTTTC. Residues: CASSISRVANVLTF.

This sequence joins TRBV6-6 and TRBJ1-1; TRBD1 is a possible D gene (5 bases). Germline CDR1 is MNHNY and CDR2 is SVGAGI (reference sequence). The CDR3 has 16 residues. V lost 7 bases and J 0 bases, leaving 18 bases between the germline ends. The CDR3 DNA reads TGTGCCAGCACCTCAAACCGCAGGGCTCTGAACACTGAAGCTTTCTTT. It codes for CASTSNRRALNTEAFF.

CDR3 DNA sequence: TGTGCCAGTAGTGTCAACTACAGGGTTTCGCGCTCTGGGGCCAACGTCCTGACTTTC. Protein product: CASSVNYRVSRSGANVLTF. This chain uses TRBV19 with TRBJ2-6, with D possibly TRBD1 on 6 matching bases. Germline CDR1 reads LNHDA; CDR2 reads SQIVND (reference sequence). The CDR3 loop spans 19 amino acids. V lost 5 bases, J lost 0 bases, and 20 bases lay in between.

This chain uses TRBV5-4 with TRBJ2-7; a possible D gene is TRBD2 (6 bases). The CDR3 covers 14 residues. V lost 2 bases and J lost 12, with 21 bases in between. Germline CDR1 and CDR2: SGHNT and YYREEE (reference sequence). This CDR3 is CASSFSGVGTIPYF. The CDR3 DNA is TGTGCCAGCAGCTTCTCGGGGGTCGGAACTATTCCGTACTTC.

V is TRBV28 and J is TRBJ2-7, with unresolved D. Germline values: CDR1 MDHEN, CDR2 SYDVKM. Trimming took off 4 bases at V and 2 bases at J, with 6 bases between the two ends. This CDR3 contains 12 residues. The CDR3 sequence: CASSSHPYEQYF. CDR3 sequence (DNA): TGTGCCAGCAGTTCTCATCCCTACGAGCAGTACTTC.

The V call is TRBV28, the J call TRBJ2-1, with D unclear. This CDR3 has 14 residues. CDR1 is MDHEN and CDR2 is SYDVKM in the germline V gene. The V end was cut by 5 bases, the J end by 4 bases, with 12 bases between. The CDR3: CASSPISLYNEQFF. CDR3 DNA: TGTGCCAGCAGTCCCATCAGTCTTTACAATGAGCAGTTCTTC.

The chain couples TRBV29-1 to TRBJ2-2, with 10 bases fitting TRBD2. CDR1 SQVTM and CDR2 ANQGSEA come from the germline V gene. J was trimmed by 1 base and V by 6 bases; bases with no gene match: 2. CDR3 length: 14 residues. CDR3 nucleotide sequence: TGCAGCGTAATAGCGGGGGGGAACACCGGGGAGCTGTTTTTT. As protein: CSVIAGGNTGELFF.

The rearrangement joins TRBV7-2 to TRBJ1-1; D not resolved. The germline V gene encodes CDR1 SGHTA and CDR2 FQGNSA. This CDR3 contains 15 residues. V was trimmed by 1 base and J by 4 bases, leaving 13 bases between them. The CDR3 protein is CASSLVGLLGTEAFF. The CDR3 nucleotides read TGTGCCAGCAGCTTAGTTGGCCTTTTGGGCACTGAAGCTTTCTTT.

This chain connects TRBV18 to TRBJ1-2; 12 positions agree with TRBD1. V shed 6 bases, J shed 1 base, and the junction held 6 bases outside the gene matches. The CDR3 loop spans 16 amino acids. CDR1 is KGHSH, CDR2 LQKENI, per germline. The CDR3 DNA follows: TGTGCCAGCTCTCCGGGACAGGGGGCCCTTAACTATGGCTACACCTTC. Translating gives CASSPGQGALNYGYTF.

This sequence joins TRBV28 and TRBJ1-5; 7 bases match TRBD1. The CDR3 length is 16 residues. Trimming at V came to 5 bases and at J to 0 bases, leaving 7 bases not matched to a gene. Germline V CDR1 and CDR2: MDHEN, SYDVKM. DNA for the CDR3: TGTGCCAGCAGTCATCTTCGGACAGGTAGCAATCAGCCCCAGCATTTT. This translates into CASSHLRTGSNQPQHF.

The V gene is TRBV28, the J gene TRBJ1-4; TRBD1 is a possible D gene (6 bases). V lost 7 bases and J 7 bases, leaving 13 bases between the germline ends. CDR3 length: 13 amino acids. Germline V CDR1 and CDR2: MDHEN, SYDVKM. This CDR3 reads CASTTGQTEKLFF. The CDR3 region has the DNA TGTGCCAGCACGACAGGCCAAACTGAAAAACTGTTTTTT.

The J gene is TRBJ2-7, the V gene TRBV5-1; D unresolved. Looked up from germline, CDR1 is SGHRS and CDR2 is YFSETQ. Trimming left V 0 bases short and J 2 bases short, with 9 bases between. This CDR3 contains 14 residues. The CDR3 nucleotides are TGCGCCAGCAGCTTGGGTCTGCCACCCTACGAGCAGTACTTC. Translating it yields CASSLGLPPYEQYF.

The rearrangement links TRBV9 to TRBJ2-7, with 7 bases that match TRBD1. Trimming took 1 base from V and 4 from J; bases not matched to a gene: 11. The CDR3 sequence is 16 residues long. Germline CDR1 reads SGDLS; CDR2 reads YYNGEE. CDR3 DNA sequence: TGTGCCAGCAGCGTAAATAGAGGGACAGTGATTTACGAGCAGTACTTC. It translates to CASSVNRGTVIYEQYF.